This T cell receptor beta chain was recorded in a study of blood T cell repertoires in COVID-19. V lost 0 bases and J lost 2, with 8 bases in between. The CDR3 consists of 14 residues. The germline gives CDR1 LNHNV, CDR2 YYDKDF (reference sequence). Data came from immunoSEQ multiplex PCR; TCRdb stores just in-frame clones and leaves some out. In the table there are tens of thousands of clones, 88% of which are singletons. The rearrangement links TRBV15 to TRBJ2-7, with D tentatively TRBD2 (5 bases). The source is a human donor in a cohort sampled during active COVID-19. Input material: peripheral blood. The CDR3 here is CATSRDDGAYEQYF. DNA of the CDR3: TGTGCCACCAGCAGAGATGACGGGGCCTACGAGCAGTACTTC.